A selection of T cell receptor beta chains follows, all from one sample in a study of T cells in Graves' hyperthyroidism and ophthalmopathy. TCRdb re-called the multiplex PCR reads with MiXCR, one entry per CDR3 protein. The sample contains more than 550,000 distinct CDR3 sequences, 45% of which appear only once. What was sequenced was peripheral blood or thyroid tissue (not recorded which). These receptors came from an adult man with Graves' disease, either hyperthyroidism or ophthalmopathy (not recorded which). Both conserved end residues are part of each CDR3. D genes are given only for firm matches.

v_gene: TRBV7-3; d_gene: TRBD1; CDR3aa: CASSSGQGVTEAFF
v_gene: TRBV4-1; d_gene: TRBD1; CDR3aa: CASSQVTGQGVYEQYF
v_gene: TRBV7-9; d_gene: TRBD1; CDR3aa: CASSPPGTGYNSPLHF
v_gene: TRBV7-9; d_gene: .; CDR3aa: CASTRTQGRRIGELFF
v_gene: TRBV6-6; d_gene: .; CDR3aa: CAISVGGMDYEQYF
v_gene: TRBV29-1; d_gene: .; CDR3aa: CSGENTARGELFF
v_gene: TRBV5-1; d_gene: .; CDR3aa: CASSLATGDNSPLHF
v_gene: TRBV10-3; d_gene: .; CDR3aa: CAISVRGLNSPLHF
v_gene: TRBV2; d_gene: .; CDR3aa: CASSSQGANVLTF
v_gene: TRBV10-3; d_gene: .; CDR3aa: CATRDHQGNYGYTF
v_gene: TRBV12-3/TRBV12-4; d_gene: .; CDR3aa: CASTQEGSGTQYF
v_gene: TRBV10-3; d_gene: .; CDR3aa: CAIAGAGSNQPQHF
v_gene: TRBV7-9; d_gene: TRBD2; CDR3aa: CASSFEGTSGNTGELFF
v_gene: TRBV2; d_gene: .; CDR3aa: CASSLGAGPVFF
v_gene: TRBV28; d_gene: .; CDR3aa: CASSGTAYYGYTF
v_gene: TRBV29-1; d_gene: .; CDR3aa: CSAVPAGGLNTEAFF
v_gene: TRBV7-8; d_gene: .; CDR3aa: CASSLGVTQETQYF
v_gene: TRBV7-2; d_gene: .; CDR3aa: CASSPAQGTNQPQHF
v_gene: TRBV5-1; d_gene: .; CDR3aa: CASSLESGPTEAFF
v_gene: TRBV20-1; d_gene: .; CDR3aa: CSASLSAINQPQHF
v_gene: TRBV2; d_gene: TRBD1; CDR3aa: CATRVPGQSSPLHF
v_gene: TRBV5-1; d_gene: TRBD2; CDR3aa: CASSQGLAGAGSYEQYF
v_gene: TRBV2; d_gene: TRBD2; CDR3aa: CASNRLAGGKETQYF
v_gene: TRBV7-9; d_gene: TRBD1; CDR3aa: CASSSGFRGCTYEQYF
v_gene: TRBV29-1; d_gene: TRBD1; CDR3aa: CSVDTGGGYTF
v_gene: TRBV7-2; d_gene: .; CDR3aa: CASSQTEATNEAFF
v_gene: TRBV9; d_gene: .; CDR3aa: CASSVTLRPIQEELFF
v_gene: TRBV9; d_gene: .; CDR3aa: CASSVGISAFTAGELFF
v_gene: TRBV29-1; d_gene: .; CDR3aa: CSVAPNRAGGEQYF
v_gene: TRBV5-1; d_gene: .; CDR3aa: CASSSFPTSEGPYGYTF
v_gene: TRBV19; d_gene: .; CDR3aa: CASSGRGVRPYEQYF
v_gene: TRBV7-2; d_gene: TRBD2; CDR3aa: CASSQAGAGSSYEQYF
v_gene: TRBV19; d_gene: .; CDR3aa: CASSITRGNQPQHF
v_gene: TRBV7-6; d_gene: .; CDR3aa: CASNLGYQPQHF
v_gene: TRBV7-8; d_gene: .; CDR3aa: CASSLVSGQNSYEQYF
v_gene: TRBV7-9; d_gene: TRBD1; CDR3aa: CASSLAKIGQGGNSNQPQHF
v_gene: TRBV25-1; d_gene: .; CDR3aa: CASSESHGSQETQYF
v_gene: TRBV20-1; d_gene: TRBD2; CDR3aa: CSAREPRAGATNTGELFF
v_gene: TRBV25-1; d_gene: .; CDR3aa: CASSEYGAPTQYF
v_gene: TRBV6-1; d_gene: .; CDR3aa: CASSERLHPPGGYTF
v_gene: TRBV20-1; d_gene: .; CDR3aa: CSASQDRASYEQYF
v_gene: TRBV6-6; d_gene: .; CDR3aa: CASGEQEANYGYTF